This is a list of T cell receptor beta chains from one sample in a study of CD8+CD57+ T cells in acquired aplastic anemia. Each CDR3 protein is one row after TCRdb ran MiXCR on the reads. The repertoire holds about 42,000 distinct CDR3 sequences, with around 67% as singletons. Sequenced sample: sorted CD4+, CD8+, or CD8+CD57+ T cells (not recorded which) from PBMCs. These receptors were collected from a human donor in good health, serving as a control. Each CDR3 is given with its conserved first and last residue. D genes are given only for firm matches. The size field is filled for only some rows; it gives once, few, many or a size class.

>once|TRBV6-5|.|TRBJ2-5
TGTGCCAGCAGTTTGCGAGGAGAGACCCAGTACTTC
CASSLRGETQYF
>.|TRBV5-6|.|TRBJ1-5
TGTGCCAGCAGCTCATCCCCGATGGGCAATCAGCCCCAGCATTTT
CASSSSPMGNQPQHF
>.|TRBV25-1|TRBD2|TRBJ2-3
TGTGCCAGCAGCTCTGGGACTACCACAGATACGCAGTATTTT
CASSSGTTTDTQYF
>.|TRBV24-1|.|TRBJ2-7
TGTGCCACCAGTGATTCACAGGGCTACGAGCAGTACTTC
CATSDSQGYEQYF
>medium-sized|TRBV7-8|.|TRBJ2-7
TGTGCCAGCAGCTTCTCGGGGGCGGGAGCCGAGCAGTACTTC
CASSFSGAGAEQYF
>.|TRBV12-3/TRBV12-4|.|TRBJ1-1
TGTGCCAGCAGTTTGTACAGAGGCACTGAAGCTTTCTTT
CASSLYRGTEAFF
>.|TRBV25-1|.|TRBJ2-7
TGTGCCAGCAGTGTGCACTACGAGCAGTACTTC
CASSVHYEQYF
>many|TRBV5-1|.|TRBJ1-2
TGCGCCAGCAGACGGGGGTGGGATGGCTACACCTTC
CASRRGWDGYTF
>many|TRBV2|TRBD1|TRBJ1-5
TGTGCCAGCAGTGTAAGACAGGGGAACCCCGGGCGGAATCAGCCCCAGCATTTT
CASSVRQGNPGRNQPQHF
>.|TRBV11-2|.|TRBJ2-1
TGTGCCAGCAGCTTACTGACATACAATGAGCAGTTCTTC
CASSLLTYNEQFF
>.|TRBV29-1|TRBD2|TRBJ2-3
TGCAGCGTTGACCTAGGACTAGCGGGATCTGGTACGCAGTATTTT
CSVDLGLAGSGTQYF
>.|TRBV7-6|.|TRBJ2-5
TGTGCCAGCAGCTCCTACCCCAGCGGGACCCAGTACTTC
CASSSYPSGTQYF
>once|TRBV7-6|TRBD1|TRBJ1-5
TGTGCCAGCAGCTTGGGGACAGGGGCTCATCAGCCCCAGCATTTT
CASSLGTGAHQPQHF
>.|TRBV7-9|.|TRBJ2-7
TGTGCCAGCAGCTTAGGGGTTACCTACGAGCAGTACTTC
CASSLGVTYEQYF
>.|TRBV11-1|TRBD1|TRBJ2-7
TGTGCCAGCAGCTTAGGGACAGGGGGTACCTACGAGCAGTACTTC
CASSLGTGGTYEQYF
>.|TRBV29-1|TRBD2|TRBJ2-3
TGCAGCGGTAGGACTAGCGGGGGGCGTAGCACAGATACGCAGTATTTT
CSGRTSGGRSTDTQYF
>.|TRBV7-8|.|TRBJ2-7
TGTGCCAGCAGCCTGGGACGGTCGAGCTCCTACGAGCAGTACTTC
CASSLGRSSSYEQYF
>few|TRBV19|.|TRBJ1-6
TGTGCCAGTCTTGACAGTCCCTTTGGGCCCCTCCACTTT
CASLDSPFGPLHF
>.|TRBV15|.|TRBJ2-7
TGTGCCACCAGCAGAGACCCAGGGGAGATGTCCTACGAGCAGTACTTC
CATSRDPGEMSYEQYF
>hyperexpanded|TRBV7-7|.|TRBJ2-7
TGTGCTAGCAGCTTAGCGCCAGGGTCAACCTACGAGCAGTACTTC
CASSLAPGSTYEQYF
>.|TRBV7-8|TRBD2|TRBJ2-7
TGTGCCAGCAGCTCCGGTCGACTAGCTTCCAACGAGCAGTACTTC
CASSSGRLASNEQYF
>.|TRBV2|.|TRBJ2-5
TGTGCCAGCACCGCTCGGGAGACCCAGTACTTC
CASTARETQYF
>many|TRBV4-1|TRBD1|TRBJ1-2
TGCGCCAGCAGCCAGGGACAGGAACCCCTGATCTATGGCTACACCTTC
CASSQGQEPLIYGYTF
>.|TRBV24-1|TRBD1|TRBJ1-1
TGTGCCACCAGTGACCCGGACAGGGAGAACACTGAAGCTTTCTTT
CATSDPDRENTEAFF
>.|TRBV24-1|TRBD2|TRBJ2-1
TGTGCCACCCAGGGACTAGCGGGACCATTGGGGCACAATGAGCAGTTCTTC
CATQGLAGPLGHNEQFF
>many|TRBV7-8|.|TRBJ1-5
TGTGCCAGCAGCTTAAACGAGGGGGGCAATCAGCCCCAGCATTTT
CASSLNEGGNQPQHF
>.|TRBV5-1|TRBD2|TRBJ2-7
TGCGCCAGCAGCGGGGCGGGAGGTGTGTCCTACGAGCAGTACTTC
CASSGAGGVSYEQYF
>medium-sized|TRBV7-2|.|TRBJ2-2
TGTGCCAGCAGGGAGAACACCGGGGAGCTGTTTTTT
CASRENTGELFF
>many|TRBV28|.|TRBJ1-5
TGTGCCAGCAGTTCTCAGCCCCAGCATTTT
CASSSQPQHF
>.|TRBV13|.|TRBJ2-5
TGTGCCAGCAGCCCCAATGGCGAGGGAGATAGGGAGACCCAGTACTTC
CASSPNGEGDRETQYF
>many|TRBV27|.|TRBJ1-3
TGTGCCAGCAGTTTAAGAGGAGCCTCTGGAAACACCATATATTTT
CASSLRGASGNTIYF
>few|TRBV9|TRBD1|TRBJ1-6
TGTGCCAGCAGCGTTACCGGGACAGACAATTCACCCCTCCACTTT
CASSVTGTDNSPLHF
>.|TRBV7-8|.|TRBJ1-1
TGTGCCAGCAGCGTAGCGGCGAACACTGAAGCTTTCTTT
CASSVAANTEAFF